The clone carrying this T cell receptor (beta chain) was observed a single time. Method: immunoSEQ multiplex PCR; TCRdb's copy keeps in-frame clones and lacks some. This sample has about 300,000 clones, with around 84% found just once. The data derive from a study of blood T cell repertoires in COVID-19. Looking at the study overall: Samples of COVID-19 (acute and convalescent) were obtained from the United States, Italy and Spain.

The trim removed 6 bases at V and 3 bases at J, leaving 8 bases unmatched. The CDR3 has 14 residues. The germline V gene encodes CDR1 SQVTM and CDR2 ANQGSEA. V and J are TRBV29-1 and TRBJ1-5, with TRBD1 matching 7 bases. What was sequenced was peripheral blood. The source of this sequence is a human donor with COVID-19, enrolled during active disease. The donor label of this sample is uncertain. CDR3 DNA sequence: TGCAGCGTCTCGGGACAGTGGTCCAATCAGCCCCAGCATTTT. Amino acids: CSVSGQWSNQPQHF.